The rows below give T cell receptor beta chains drawn from one sample of a study of T cell changes during pregnancy in multiple sclerosis. Measured with immunoSEQ multiplex PCR; TCRdb has only the in-frame clones, and not every one. The sample contains about 40,000 clones, roughly 94% of which appear only once. The sample was peripheral blood, taken in the third trimester of pregnancy. Receptors originate from a female donor with multiple sclerosis, enrolled in a pregnancy study. CDR3s include the opening cysteine and the closing phenylalanine or tryptophan. Clone size, where shown, is once, few, many, or a class for clones that have expanded.

clone_size,v_call,cdr3_length,j_call,cdr3_aa
-,TRBV7-2,14,TRBJ1-2,CASSRTSDRVGYTF
once,TRBV19,15,TRBJ1-1,CASSTRDNLNTEAFF
-,TRBV4-2,17,TRBJ2-1,CASSQDSRLAGYNEQFF
-,TRBV18,15,TRBJ2-4,CASSRRDTELLIQYF
-,TRBV6-5,15,TRBJ1-2,CASSNRDRVYYGYTF
-,TRBV18,16,TRBJ1-3,CASSSGGRISGNTIYF
-,TRBV27,11,TRBJ2-7,CATTTGYEQYF
-,TRBV5-1,16,TRBJ2-7,CASSEGTSAPSYEQYF
-,TRBV6-5,15,TRBJ1-5,CASSYSDGGNQPQHF
-,TRBV27,14,TRBJ2-5,CASSSDRGWETQYF
-,TRBV2,15,TRBJ1-4,CASSEGGGPGEKLFF
-,TRBV6-5,13,TRBJ2-5,CASREEVQETQYF
-,TRBV5-3,15,TRBJ1-4,CARSRASAGYEKLFF
-,TRBV5-1,15,TRBJ2-1,CASSPLAGGYNEQFF
-,TRBV5-1,16,TRBJ2-2,CASSLEASVNTGELFF
-,TRBV12-5,17,TRBJ2-6,CASGQGQDLSGANVLTF
-,TRBV30,13,TRBJ2-4,CAQEANRGNIQYF
-,TRBV5-5,14,TRBJ1-4,CASSLGGSGEKLFF
-,TRBV6-5,14,TRBJ1-2,CASSHGDSNYGYTF
-,TRBV4-1,16,TRBJ1-1,CASSQDFLDRGTEAFF
-,TRBV7-2,15,TRBJ2-2,CASSLGQGIGGELFF
-,TRBV7-8,14,TRBJ2-2,CASSQDREVGELFF
-,TRBV7-2,15,TRBJ1-2,CASSSRTGIGYGYTF
-,TRBV6-5,14,TRBJ1-6,CASSLYRDNSPLHF
-,TRBV10-3,15,TRBJ1-1,CAISRIGQGNTEAFF
-,TRBV10-2,13,TRBJ1-6,CASLRQGGSPLHF
-,TRBV7-2,16,TRBJ2-3,CASSLRREGGADTQYF
-,TRBV7-9,14,TRBJ1-2,CASSLHDSNYGYTF
-,TRBV18,14,TRBJ2-1,CASSPPDNYNEQFF
-,TRBV4-3,15,TRBJ1-1,CASSQDQGLSTEAFF
-,TRBV28,15,TRBJ2-1,CASSLGPSSYNEQFF
-,TRBV7-2,15,TRBJ2-3,CASSLASGVADTQYF
-,TRBV12-2,18,TRBJ1-5,CASRLPRQGRKGNQPQHF
-,TRBV5-1,15,TRBJ2-2,CASSQAAGVTGELFF
-,TRBV11-3,17,TRBJ1-2,CASSANQMTGGTGGYTF
-,TRBV9,14,TRBJ1-4,CASSAGEGGEKLFF
-,TRBV9,14,TRBJ2-1,CASSPGTYGHEQFF
-,TRBV5-1,14,TRBJ1-6,CASSFGGGNSPLHF
-,TRBV6-1,15,TRBJ2-1,CASQTSSLVYNEQFF